Below, 26 T cell receptor beta chains from the same sample are listed, as sequenced in a study of OX40 agonist ivuxolimab in advanced cancers. Sequenced by immunoSEQ multiplex PCR; TCRdb stores in-frame clones only, minus some. The sample includes tens of thousands of clones, around 80% of them seen just once. Sequencing was performed on CD4+ or CD8+ T cells sorted from blood, taken in a trial of the OX40 agonist ivuxolimab. These receptors came from an adult with an advanced solid tumor such as melanoma, head and neck, liver or kidney cancer.

The CDR3 loop reads CASTGGRNTEAFF. DNA for the CDR3: TGTGCCAGCACCGGGGGGAGGAACACTGAAGCTTTCTTT. This chain joins TRBV7-8 and TRBJ1-1; D might be TRBD1 (5 bases). Germline V gene data show CDR1 as SGHVS and CDR2 as FQNEAQ. This CDR3 region has 13 residues. Trimming removed 7 bases at V and 1 base at J, with 10 bases between.

The chain employs TRBV28 and TRBJ2-7; 9 bases agree with TRBD1. The V segment lost 6 bases and the J segment 8 bases; nucleotides outside the gene matches: 14. This CDR3 region has 15 residues. CDR1 and CDR2 from the germline V gene are MDHEN and SYDVKM. CDR3 sequence: CASSIRGQGRIKQYF. CDR3 bases: TGTGCCAGCAGCATAAGGGGACAGGGCCGAATCAAGCAGTACTTC. Complete variable domain (other parts from reference TRBV28 and TRBJ2-7): DVKVTQSSRYLVKRTGEKVFLECVQDMDHENMFWYRQDPGLGLRLIYFSYDVKMKEKGDIPEGYSVSREKKERFSLILESASTNQTSMYLCASSIRGQGRIKQYFGPGTRLTVT.

This chain uses TRBV28 with TRBJ2-3; 7 bases are shared with TRBD2. The V gene end was trimmed by 6 bases and the J gene end by 2 bases; junction bases not matched to a gene: 5. Germline CDR1 is MDHEN and CDR2 is SYDVKM. The CDR3 totals 14 residues. The CDR3 DNA reads TGTGCCAGCAGCCAGCGGGACCTCACAGATACGCAGTATTTT. This sequence encodes CASSQRDLTDTQYF.

V gene TRBV7-3 combines with J gene TRBJ2-3; D unclear. Germline V gene lookup returns CDR1 SGHTA and CDR2 FQGTGA. The CDR3 is 13 residues long. Deletions cut 5 bases from V and 8 bases from J, with 14 bases between. The chain's CDR3 is CASSTVPSGTQYF. In nucleotides, the CDR3 is TGTGCCAGCAGCACCGTCCCTTCGGGTACGCAGTATTTT.

The chain carries TRBV7-9 and TRBJ1-2, with D unresolved. V shed 5 bases and J shed 4 bases, with 11 bases lying between them. CDR1 is SEHNR, CDR2 FQNEAQ, per germline (reference sequence). CDR3 length equals 13 residues. The CDR3 protein is CASSPRVGYGYTF. The CDR3, as DNA: TGTGCCAGCAGCCCCCGGGTCGGCTATGGCTACACCTTC.

The chain links TRBV18 to TRBJ2-7; possibly TRBD1 for D (6 bases). The germline V and J ends were trimmed by 4 bases and 10 bases, with 17 bases remaining between them. Germline lookup yields CDR1 KGHSH and CDR2 LQKENI. The CDR3 is 13 amino acids. CDR3 in amino acids: CASSRAVDRPQYF. DNA for the CDR3: TGTGCCAGCTCACGGGCCGTCGACAGGCCCCAGTACTTC.

The chain couples TRBV29-1 to TRBJ2-5, with TRBD1 identical over 8 bases. V lost 6 bases, J lost 7 bases, and 10 bases stayed unmatched. CDR1 is SQVTM, CDR2 ANQGSEA, per germline. The CDR3 sequence is 13 residues long. The CDR3 spells CSVPKQQGGTQYF. The CDR3 nucleotides read TGCAGCGTCCCGAAACAACAGGGGGGGACCCAGTACTTC.

The CDR3 DNA reads as TGTGCCAGCAGAACCGGTGGGACAGGGGTTTACAATGAGCAGTTCTTC. Encoded protein: CASRTGGTGVYNEQFF. The genes are TRBV27 and TRBJ2-1; TRBD1 matches 10 bases. The CDR3 totals 16 residues. The germline CDR1 and CDR2 sequences are MNHEY and SMNVEV (reference sequence). V lost 6 bases, J lost 4 bases, and 9 bases stayed unmatched.

This chain uses TRBV9 with TRBJ2-3; D is possibly TRBD2 (7 bases). The V and J ends lost 2 bases and 2 bases respectively, with 9 bases between them. Germline V gene lookup returns CDR1 SGDLS and CDR2 YYNGEE. The CDR3 is made up of 14 amino acids. In DNA, the CDR3 is TGTGCCAGCAGCGTGGGGGGGCTCACAGATACGCAGTATTTT. Its translation: CASSVGGLTDTQYF.

This chain connects TRBV29-1 to TRBJ2-1; TRBD2 aligns across 8 bases. V was clipped by 0 bases and J by 4 bases; unmatched bases: 5. The CDR3 runs to 15 residues. CDR1 is SQVTM and CDR2 is ANQGSEA in the germline V gene. CDR3 region: CSVEDYGGRYNEQFF. As DNA, the CDR3 is TGCAGCGTTGAAGATTATGGCGGGAGGTACAATGAGCAGTTCTTC.

The V gene is TRBV7-8, the J gene TRBJ1-5; D might be TRBD1 (5 bases). V lost 6 bases and J lost 2, with 11 bases in between. CDR1 is SGHVS and CDR2 is FQNEAQ in the germline V gene. This CDR3 region has 14 residues. The CDR3 nucleotides read TGTGCCAGCAGGCCAGGGTTGGGCAATCAGCCCCAGCATTTT. It translates to CASRPGLGNQPQHF.

J is TRBJ2-2 and V is TRBV5-1; TRBD2 agrees at 9 bases. The CDR3 has 17 amino acids. With 4 bases clipped from V and 5 bases from J, the junction kept 12 bases outside the gene matches. CDR1 SGHRS and CDR2 YFSETQ come from the germline V gene. CDR3 region: CASSTGSGSGGTGELFF. The CDR3 nucleotides are TGCGCCAGCAGCACCGGAAGCGGGAGCGGGGGGACCGGGGAGCTGTTTTTT.

The chain carries TRBV7-7 and TRBJ2-2, with D possibly being TRBD1 (6 bases). Per the germline V gene, CDR1 is SSHAT and CDR2 is FNYEAQ (reference sequence). V shed 1 base and J shed 1 base, with 19 bases lying between them. The CDR3 contains 19 residues. The CDR3 coding sequence is TGTGCCAGCAGCTTAGTAGGGGGTGGGACACCGAAGAACACCGGGGAGCTGTTTTTT. Translation: CASSLVGGGTPKNTGELFF. Filled out from reference TRBV7-7 and TRBJ2-2, the complete variable domain reads GAGVSQSPRYKVTKRGQDVTLRCDPISSHATLYWYQQALGQGPEFLTYFNYEAQPDKSGLPSDRFSAERPEGSISTLTIQRTEQRDSAMYRCASSLVGGGTPKNTGELFFGEGSRLTVL.

The table lists this clone with a count of one. The chain uses TRBV30 and TRBJ2-2; possibly TRBD2 for D (6 bases). Germline CDR1 reads GTSNPN; CDR2 reads SVGIG (reference sequence). The CDR3 is made up of 15 amino acids. V lost 3 bases and J lost 7, with 18 bases in between. The CDR3 sequence is CAWRSILALGGELFF. CDR3 coding DNA: TGTGCCTGGAGGTCTATACTAGCCCTTGGCGGGGAGCTGTTTTTT.

This chain connects TRBV9 to TRBJ2-1; D unresolved. The CDR3 spans 12 residues. Trimming pared 0 bases from V and 5 bases from J, leaving 3 bases between. Germline CDR1 reads SGDLS; CDR2 reads YYNGEE. DNA of the CDR3: TGTGCCAGCAGCGTAGTAAACAATGAGCAGTTCTTC. It translates to CASSVVNNEQFF.

The chain has TRBV7-6 and TRBJ2-7, with 9 bases that match TRBD1. The trim removed 5 bases at V and 5 bases at J, leaving 4 bases unmatched. CDR1 is SGHVS, CDR2 FNYEAQ, per germline. The length of the CDR3 is 13 residues. The CDR3 coding sequence is TGTGCCAGCAGCCCCACAGGGGGCCACGAGCAGTACTTC. Translated, it gives CASSPTGGHEQYF.

The chain employs TRBV6-1 and TRBJ1-2; D might be TRBD1 (6 bases). The CDR3 extends over 15 amino acids. Trimming took off 3 bases at V and 6 bases at J, with 17 bases between the two ends. Germline CDR1 MNHNS, CDR2 SASEGT. The CDR3 DNA sequence: TGTGCCAGCAGTGACAACAGGGTCGGGGTCCATGGCTACACCTTC. Translating it yields CASSDNRVGVHGYTF.

A single count supports this clone. The gene calls are TRBV5-1 and TRBJ1-4; D not resolved. Trimming took off 5 bases at V and 4 bases at J, with 15 bases between the two ends. The germline CDR1 and CDR2 sequences are SGHRS and YFSETQ. This CDR3 has 15 amino acids. The CDR3 protein is CASRIGGRLNEKLFF. In DNA form, the CDR3 reads TGCGCCAGCAGGATAGGTGGACGGCTTAATGAAAAACTGTTTTTT.

The chain links TRBV29-1 to TRBJ2-7, with 7 bases that match TRBD1. The CDR3 length is 15 residues. Unmatched junction bases numbered 8, after V lost 1 base and J lost 2 bases. Germline CDR1 SQVTM, CDR2 ANQGSEA. The DNA of the CDR3 is TGCAGCGTTGAAGGAGGAGGTCAGGGGGCCTACGAGCAGTACTTC. Translation gives CSVEGGGQGAYEQYF.

V usage is TRBV29-1 and J usage is TRBJ1-2, with D perhaps matching TRBD1 (6 bases). Germline CDR1 SQVTM, CDR2 ANQGSEA. The germline V and J ends were trimmed by 0 bases and 2 bases, with 7 bases remaining between them. CDR3 length: 13 residues. The CDR3 loop reads CSVEDQGNYGYTF. CDR3 bases: TGCAGCGTTGAAGACCAGGGGAACTATGGCTACACCTTC.

V is TRBV30 and J is TRBJ2-1; the D gene is possibly TRBD2 (6 bases). CDR1 GTSNPN and CDR2 SVGIG come from the germline V gene (reference sequence). Between the trimmed V and J ends, which lost 3 bases and 4 bases, there was a span of 19 bases. This CDR3 contains 16 residues. In DNA, the CDR3 is TGTGCCTGGAGGGGCGCGGGGCGGGAAAGGTACAATGAGCAGTTCTTC. Translated, it gives CAWRGAGRERYNEQFF.

This clone was recorded a few times. Here the CDR3 reads CASRRPTGMGEAFF. The CDR3 region has the DNA TGTGCCAGCAGACGACCGACAGGGATGGGTGAAGCTTTCTTT. This chain joins TRBV27 and TRBJ1-1; 7 nucleotides match TRBD1. The CDR3 has 14 residues. J gave up 7 bases and V 6 bases, and 11 bases lay outside the gene matches. Germline V CDR1 and CDR2: MNHEY, SMNVEV (reference sequence).

The rearrangement links TRBV2 to TRBJ1-6; D is perhaps TRBD1 (5 bases). The CDR3 has 14 amino acids. Per germline, CDR1 SNHLY and CDR2 FYNNEI. V gave up 7 bases and J gave up 8 bases, with 15 bases separating them. The CDR3 here is CASNGGFYDSPLHF. CDR3 bases: TGTGCCAGCAATGGGGGTTTTTATGATTCACCCCTCCACTTT.

The CDR3 sequence is CASRGPGRSGYTF. CDR3 in DNA: TGTGCCAGCAGAGGGCCGGGCAGGAGTGGCTACACCTTC. This sequence joins TRBV9 and TRBJ1-2; no clear D. This CDR3 is 13 amino acids long. V was pared by 5 bases and J by 7 bases, with 15 bases between. Germline-derived CDR1 and CDR2 are SGDLS and YYNGEE. The full variable domain, completed using reference TRBV9 and TRBJ1-2, is DSGVTQTPKHLITATGQRVTLRCSPRSGDLSVYWYQQSLDQGLQFLIQYYNGEERAKGNILERFSAQQFPDLHSELNLSSLELGDSALYFCASRGPGRSGYTFGSGTRLTVV.

V usage is TRBV5-1 and J usage is TRBJ2-7; TRBD1 agrees at 11 bases. The CDR3 is made up of 15 amino acids. Per the germline V gene, CDR1 is SGHRS and CDR2 is YFSETQ. V was pared by 1 base and J by 2 bases, with 2 bases of the junction left unmatched. The CDR3 region is CASSLPGQGAYEQYF. The CDR3 coding sequence is TGCGCCAGCAGCTTGCCGGGACAGGGGGCCTACGAGCAGTACTTC.

V gene TRBV18 combines with J gene TRBJ2-2, with unresolved D. Between the trimmed V and J ends, which lost 3 bases and 2 bases, there was a span of 7 bases. Germline-derived CDR1 and CDR2 are KGHSH and LQKENI. The CDR3 spans 14 residues. The CDR3 nucleotides are TGTGCCAGCTCACCGACACCCAACACCGGGGAGCTGTTTTTT. Its protein product is CASSPTPNTGELFF.